These 21 T cell receptor beta chains share one sample of origin, sequenced in a study of shared clonotypes between healthy human individuals. Selected positively for CCR7 and CD45RO-negative, naive CD8 cells excluded terminally differentiated effector memory CD45RA+ cells. Repertoires were generated with immunoSEQ multiplex PCR, while TCRdb's copy carries only in-frame clones and drops some. This table has just over 2,000,000 clones, about 95% appearing once. Material for sequencing was naive CD8+ T cells sorted from blood. The receptors come from a man between 18 and 35 years old in good health.

The rearrangement joins TRBV18 to TRBJ2-3; D could derive from TRBD1 or TRBD2 (5 bases each). This CDR3 spans 17 amino acids. Germline loops: CDR1 KGHSH, CDR2 LQKENI. With 3 bases removed from V and 2 bases from J, the gap between germline ends came to 18 bases. CDR3 sequence reads: CASSPLPTVEVTDTQYF. The CDR3 DNA reads TGTGCCAGCTCACCTTTACCGACAGTGGAGGTCACAGATACGCAGTATTTT.

The chain employs TRBV7-9 and TRBJ2-1; 9 nucleotides match TRBD2. J was trimmed by 3 bases and V by 5 bases; bases with no gene match: 8. Germline V gene data show CDR1 as SEHNR and CDR2 as FQNEAQ (reference sequence). This CDR3 spans 16 amino acids. CDR3 residues: CASSPAWTSVYNEQFF. The CDR3 nucleotides read TGTGCCAGCAGCCCCGCCTGGACTAGCGTCTACAATGAGCAGTTCTTC.

The V call is TRBV6-1, the J call TRBJ1-2, with D perhaps TRBD1 (6 bases). Germline V lookup: CDR1 MNHNS, CDR2 SASEGT. The CDR3 loop spans 12 amino acids. With 5 bases removed from V and 5 bases from J, the gap between germline ends came to 9 bases. In DNA, the CDR3 is TGTGCCAGCAGTTCAGGGGTATATGGCTACACCTTC. It yields the protein CASSSGVYGYTF.

The V call is TRBV6-5, the J call TRBJ2-5; the D gene could be TRBD1 or TRBD2 (5 bases each). Germline V CDR1 and CDR2: MNHEY, SVGAGI. The CDR3 spans 15 residues. Trimming took 4 bases from V and 4 from J, leaving 16 bases between them. CDR3 in amino acids: CASSSPGPAGETQYF. The DNA for the CDR3 is TGTGCCAGCAGTTCCCCGGGACCCGCGGGAGAGACCCAGTACTTC.

The chain has TRBV29-1 and TRBJ1-2; 7 bases fit TRBD1. Looked up from germline, CDR1 is SQVTM and CDR2 is ANQGSEA. Trimming took 4 bases from V and 8 from J; bases not matched to a gene: 10. CDR3 length: 13 amino acids. The CDR3 bases are TGCAGCGTTGTAAGACAGGGACTCGGCGGCTACACCTTC. Translated, it gives CSVVRQGLGGYTF.

The V gene is TRBV14, the J gene TRBJ2-5; D not resolved. V lost 4 bases, J lost 5 bases, and 14 bases lay in between. The germline V gene encodes CDR1 SGHDN and CDR2 FVKESK. The CDR3 length is 14 residues. The CDR3 here is CASSLGYGQETQYF. DNA of the CDR3: TGTGCCAGCAGCCTTGGGTACGGCCAGGAGACCCAGTACTTC.

V and J are TRBV10-2 and TRBJ2-2; D not resolved. Germline CDR1 and CDR2: WSHSY and SAAADI. This CDR3 comprises 12 residues. The ends were cut back, 8 bases at V and 3 bases at J, with 7 bases in the middle. The CDR3 DNA is TGCGCCAGCTCAGATTACACCGGGGAGCTGTTTTTT. It specifies CASSDYTGELFF.

The chain joins TRBV28 to TRBJ2-7; 8 nucleotides match TRBD1. The CDR3 length is 14 residues. Germline lookup yields CDR1 MDHEN and CDR2 SYDVKM. Unmatched junction bases numbered 5, after V lost 4 bases and J lost 3 bases. This CDR3 reads CASSSTTGGYEQYF. The CDR3 DNA reads TGTGCCAGCAGTTCTACTACAGGGGGCTACGAGCAGTACTTC.

To note about this clone: Within the sample, other DNA sequences also encode this same CDR3. The chain has TRBV5-1 and TRBJ2-7, with TRBD2 as a possible D gene (5 bases). From germline, CDR1 is SGHRS and CDR2 YFSETQ. The ends were cut back, 4 bases at V and 1 base at J, with 9 bases in the middle. The CDR3 spans 13 residues. The CDR3 loop is CASSLGESYEQYF. CDR3 nucleotide sequence: TGCGCCAGCAGCCTCGGGGAGTCCTACGAGCAGTACTTC.

The chain couples TRBV9 to TRBJ1-4; D is ambiguous. Trimming took off 3 bases at V and 8 bases at J, with 11 bases between the two ends. The germline gives CDR1 SGDLS, CDR2 YYNGEE. The CDR3 extends over 13 amino acids. The CDR3 coding sequence is TGTGCCAGCAGCGGTGGCAAGCAGGAAAAACTGTTTTTT. Translation: CASSGGKQEKLFF. The full variable domain, rest sourced from reference TRBV9 and TRBJ1-4, is DSGVTQTPKHLITATGQRVTLRCSPRSGDLSVYWYQQSLDQGLQFLIQYYNGEERAKGNILERFSAQQFPDLHSELNLSSLELGDSALYFCASSGGKQEKLFFGSGTQLSVL.

In regard to this clone: Other DNA sequences in this sample translate to the same CDR3. The chain couples TRBV19 to TRBJ1-5; no reliable D call. CDR3 size: 12 residues. V shed 5 bases and J shed 4 bases, with 6 bases lying between them. CDR1 and CDR2 from the germline V gene are LNHDA and SQIVND (reference sequence). In nucleotides, the CDR3 is TGTGCCAGTAGTGAGGGTAATCAGCCCCAGCATTTT. This sequence encodes CASSEGNQPQHF. Together with reference TRBV19 and TRBJ1-5, the CDR3 gives the full variable domain: DGGITQSPKYLFRKEGQNVTLSCEQNLNHDAMYWYRQDPGQGLRLIYYSQIVNDFQKGDIAEGYSVSREKKESFPLTVTSAQKNPTAFYLCASSEGNQPQHFGDGTRLSIL.

The V call is TRBV7-3, the J call TRBJ1-3; weak D call: TRBD1 (6 bases). The CDR3 has 11 amino acids. Looked up from germline, CDR1 is SGHTA and CDR2 is FQGTGA. V was pared by 5 bases and J by 16 bases, with 15 bases between. CDR3 coding DNA: TGTGCCAGCAGCGTAGAACAGGGAGAGTATTTT. This codes for CASSVEQGEYF. The entire variable domain, with the rest obtained from reference TRBV7-3 and TRBJ1-3, is as follows: GAGVSQTPSNKVTEKGKYVELRCDPISGHTALYWYRQSLGQGPEFLIYFQGTGAADDSGLPNDRFFAVRPEGSVSTLKIQRTERGDSAVYLCASSVEQGEYFGEGSWLTVV.

This rearrangement joins TRBV30 to TRBJ1-2, with D possibly matching TRBD1 (5 bases). Germline V CDR1 and CDR2: GTSNPN, SVGIG (reference sequence). The CDR3 totals 10 residues. Deletions cut 2 bases from V and 8 bases from J, with 6 bases between. The DNA of the CDR3 is TGTGCCTGGAGTCAGGGAGGCTACACCTTC. Amino acids: CAWSQGGYTF.

The V call is TRBV7-8, the J call TRBJ2-7, with unresolved D. The CDR3 sequence is 18 residues long. Germline CDR1 is SGHVS and CDR2 is FQNEAQ. V lost 5 bases and J lost 3, with 26 bases in between. The CDR3 spells CASSPPAVGPRLGYEQYF. Written as DNA, the CDR3 is TGTGCCAGCAGCCCACCGGCCGTCGGTCCCAGGTTGGGCTACGAGCAGTACTTC.

The chain couples TRBV4-3 to TRBJ1-2, with D perhaps matching TRBD1 (5 bases). With 1 base removed from V and 8 bases from J, the gap between germline ends came to 14 bases. Germline assignment: CDR1 LGHNA and CDR2 YSLEER. This CDR3 comprises 14 residues. CDR3 sequence reads: CASSQVEGVEGYTF. The CDR3 region has the DNA TGCGCCAGCAGCCAAGTCGAAGGGGTGGAAGGCTACACCTTC.

V usage is TRBV9 and J usage is TRBJ2-5; 11 bases are shared with TRBD1. Germline lookup yields CDR1 SGDLS and CDR2 YYNGEE. This CDR3 spans 15 amino acids. Trimming at V came to 3 bases and at J to 0 bases, leaving 1 base not matched to a gene. CDR3 sequence: CASSGTGGYQETQYF. DNA for the CDR3: TGTGCCAGCAGCGGGACAGGGGGCTACCAAGAGACCCAGTACTTC.

This clone was picked up one time. The chain is built from TRBV10-3 and TRBJ2-2; 7 nucleotides line up with TRBD2. With 7 bases clipped from V and 3 bases from J, the junction kept 5 bases outside the gene matches. Germline assignment: CDR1 ENHRY and CDR2 SYGVKD. The CDR3 is 14 amino acids. The CDR3 reads CAIKGGVDTGELFF. The CDR3 nucleotides are TGTGCCATCAAGGGAGGGGTTGACACCGGGGAGCTGTTTTTT.

The rearrangement joins TRBV6-1 to TRBJ1-6; D is possibly TRBD1 (5 bases). Deletions cut 8 bases from V and 6 bases from J, with 17 bases between. The CDR3 sequence is 15 residues long. Germline assignment: CDR1 MNHNS and CDR2 SASEGT. The CDR3 DNA reads TGTGCCAGCCAAACCCGAGGGGTTGTTAATTCACCCCTCCACTTT. Translated: CASQTRGVVNSPLHF.

The rearrangement links TRBV7-8 to TRBJ1-5; TRBD1 is a possible D gene (6 bases). The CDR3 loop spans 16 amino acids. Trimming took off 4 bases at V and 5 bases at J, with 18 bases between the two ends. Germline V lookup: CDR1 SGHVS, CDR2 FQNEAQ. The CDR3 nucleotides are TGTGCCAGCAGCTCCAAAACCGGGACACTGCATCAGCCCCAGCATTTT. Amino acid sequence: CASSSKTGTLHQPQHF.

The chain is built from TRBV5-6 and TRBJ2-1; 9 bases match TRBD2. CDR3 length: 13 residues. Unmatched junction bases numbered 3, after V lost 4 bases and J lost 7 bases. CDR1 is SGHDT and CDR2 is YYEEEE in the germline V gene. The CDR3 here is CASSPTSGNEQFF. CDR3 bases: TGTGCCAGCAGCCCTACTAGCGGGAATGAGCAGTTCTTC.

V is TRBV2 and J is TRBJ2-7; D is possibly TRBD1 (6 bases). Germline V CDR1 and CDR2: SNHLY, FYNNEI. The V end lost 8 bases, the J end lost 2 bases, and 10 bases lay between the germline ends. This CDR3 has 12 amino acids. The CDR3 DNA reads TGTGCCAGCGCGCGACAGGCCTACGAGCAGTACTTC. Amino acids: CASARQAYEQYF.